These T cell receptor beta chains were read from a single sample in a study of blood T cell repertoires in COVID-19. Data came from immunoSEQ multiplex PCR; TCRdb stores just in-frame clones and leaves some out. The sample yields 130,000 to 150,000 clones, approximately 84% seen once. The specimen sequenced was peripheral blood. The origin of the receptors is a human donor in a cohort sampled during active COVID-19. The conserved cysteine and the conserved F or W are not part of the CDR3 here.

V gene	J gene	CDR3 protein
TRBV28	TRBJ2-2	ASHPGLAFGELF
TRBV3-1/TRBV3-2	TRBJ2-2	ASSQRTGGARTGELF
TRBV9	TRBJ2-5	ASSVSGGPGGETQY
TRBV6-2/TRBV6-3	TRBJ2-2	ASSYSGGATGELF
TRBV29-1	TRBJ1-1	SVVQRPNTEAF
TRBV30	TRBJ2-2	AWYRGGTGELF
TRBV6-5	TRBJ2-7	ASMASYEQY
TRBV27	TRBJ1-1	ASSAPGQNTEAF
TRBV4-2	TRBJ2-3	ASSQGVGGGTGTDTQY
TRBV6-5	TRBJ1-3	AGQGKGGNTIY
TRBV7-2	TRBJ2-7	ASSLGTSGRRLGQEQY
TRBV10-3	TRBJ2-1	AISGGGVTYNEQF
TRBV5-4	TRBJ1-3	ASRAGQGPGNTIY
TRBV6-2/TRBV6-3	TRBJ2-5	ASSYRQLQETQY
TRBV11-3	TRBJ2-3	ASSLVSGGGHTDTQY
TRBV7-8	TRBJ2-5	ASGYGTGGETQY
TRBV6-5	TRBJ2-1	ASSRGQYNEQF
TRBV28	TRBJ1-1	ASSPQGGHEAF
TRBV27	TRBJ1-2	ASSWVQGGGYT
TRBV11-1	TRBJ2-5	ASSLGLLETQY
TRBV6-5	TRBJ2-2	ASLFSANTGELF
TRBV11-2	TRBJ2-7	ASSLPATSFYEQY
TRBV2	TRBJ2-3	ASSSDRTQY
TRBV25-1	TRBJ1-6	ASRGGSTFFYNSPLH
TRBV5-1	TRBJ1-2	ASSPEGKTNGYT